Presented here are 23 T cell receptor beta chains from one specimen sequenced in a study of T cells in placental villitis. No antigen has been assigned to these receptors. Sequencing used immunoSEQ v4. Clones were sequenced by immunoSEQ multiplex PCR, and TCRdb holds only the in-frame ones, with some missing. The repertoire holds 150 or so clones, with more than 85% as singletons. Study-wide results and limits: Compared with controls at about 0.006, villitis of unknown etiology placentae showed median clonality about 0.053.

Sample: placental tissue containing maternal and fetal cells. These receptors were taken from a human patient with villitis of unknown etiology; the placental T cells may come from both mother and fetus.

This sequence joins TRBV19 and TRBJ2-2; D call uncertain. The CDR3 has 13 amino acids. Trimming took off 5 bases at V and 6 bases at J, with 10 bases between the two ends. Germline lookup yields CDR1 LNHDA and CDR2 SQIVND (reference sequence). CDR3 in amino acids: CASSLHLSGELFF. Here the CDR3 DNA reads TGTGCCAGTAGTCTACATTTATCCGGGGAGCTGTTTTTT.

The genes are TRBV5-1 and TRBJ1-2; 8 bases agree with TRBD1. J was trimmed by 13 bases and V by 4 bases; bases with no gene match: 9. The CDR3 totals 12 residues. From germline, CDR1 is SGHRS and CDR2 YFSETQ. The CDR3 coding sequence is TGCGCCAGCAGCCTGAACGGACAGGGATTCACCTTC. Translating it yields CASSLNGQGFTF.

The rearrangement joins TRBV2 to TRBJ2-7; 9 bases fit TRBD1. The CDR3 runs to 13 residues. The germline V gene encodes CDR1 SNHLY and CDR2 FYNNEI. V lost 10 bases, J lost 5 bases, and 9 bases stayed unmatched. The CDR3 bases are TGTGCCACCCAGGGACAGGGTTTCCACGAGCAGTACTTC. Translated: CATQGQGFHEQYF.

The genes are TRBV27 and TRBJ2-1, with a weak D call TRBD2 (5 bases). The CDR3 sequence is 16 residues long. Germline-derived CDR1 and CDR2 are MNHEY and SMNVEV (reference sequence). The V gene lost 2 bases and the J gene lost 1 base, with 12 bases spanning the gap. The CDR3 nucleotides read TGTGCCAGCAGTTTAATCCGATCGGGGTCCTACAATGAGCAGTTCTTC. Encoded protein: CASSLIRSGSYNEQFF.

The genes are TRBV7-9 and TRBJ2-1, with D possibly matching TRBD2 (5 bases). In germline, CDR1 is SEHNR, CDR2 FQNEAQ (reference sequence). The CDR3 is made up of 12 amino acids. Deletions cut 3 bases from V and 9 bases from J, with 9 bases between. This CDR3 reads CASSFGKTEQFF. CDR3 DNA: TGTGCCAGCAGCTTCGGGAAGACTGAGCAGTTCTTC.

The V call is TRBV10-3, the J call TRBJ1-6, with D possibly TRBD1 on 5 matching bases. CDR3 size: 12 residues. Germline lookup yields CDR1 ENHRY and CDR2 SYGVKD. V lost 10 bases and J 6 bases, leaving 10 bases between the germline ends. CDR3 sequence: CATGGSNSPLHF. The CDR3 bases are TGTGCCACGGGGGGTAGTAATTCACCCCTCCACTTT.

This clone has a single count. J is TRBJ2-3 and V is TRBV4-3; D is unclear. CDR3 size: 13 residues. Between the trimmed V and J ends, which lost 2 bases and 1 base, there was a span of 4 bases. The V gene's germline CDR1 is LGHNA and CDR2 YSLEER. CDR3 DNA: TGCGCCAGCAGCCAAAGCGGCACAGATACGCAGTATTTT. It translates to CASSQSGTDTQYF.

The CDR3 region has the DNA TGTGCCAGCAGTGACTCGAATGAGGCCGGGGAGCTGTTTTTT. Residues: CASSDSNEAGELFF. The chain has TRBV6-4 and TRBJ2-2; no firm D call. V was trimmed by 0 bases and J by 6 bases, leaving 8 bases between them. There are 14 residues in the CDR3. Germline V gene lookup returns CDR1 MRHNA and CDR2 SNTAGT.

DNA for the CDR3: TGTGCCAGCAGGACCCGGGACTACTCCCAACCCAATGAGCAGTTCTTC. Its protein is CASRTRDYSQPNEQFF. V is TRBV27 and J is TRBJ2-1, with 7 nucleotides matching TRBD2. Germline CDR1 reads MNHEY; CDR2 reads SMNVEV (reference sequence). The CDR3 is 16 residues long. The V segment lost 6 bases and the J segment 6 bases; nucleotides outside the gene matches: 14.

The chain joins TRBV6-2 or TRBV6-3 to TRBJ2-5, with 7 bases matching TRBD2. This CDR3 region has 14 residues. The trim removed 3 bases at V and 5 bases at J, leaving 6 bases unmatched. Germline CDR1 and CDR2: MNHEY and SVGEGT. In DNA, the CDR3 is TGTGCCAGCAGTTATGCGACTAGCAGGGAGACCCAGTACTTC. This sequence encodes CASSYATSRETQYF.

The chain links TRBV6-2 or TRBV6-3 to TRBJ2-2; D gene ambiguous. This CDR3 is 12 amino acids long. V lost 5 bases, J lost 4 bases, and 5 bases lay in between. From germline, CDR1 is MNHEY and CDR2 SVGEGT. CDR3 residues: CASSLPTGELFF. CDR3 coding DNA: TGTGCCAGCAGTCTCCCCACCGGGGAGCTGTTTTTT.

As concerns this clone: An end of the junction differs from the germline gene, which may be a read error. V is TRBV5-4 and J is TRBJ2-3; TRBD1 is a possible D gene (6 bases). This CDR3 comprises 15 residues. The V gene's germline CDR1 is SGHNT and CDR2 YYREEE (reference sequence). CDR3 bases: TGTGCCAGCAGCTTAGCAGGGACATTCACAGATACACAGTATTTT. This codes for CASSLAGTFTDTQYF.

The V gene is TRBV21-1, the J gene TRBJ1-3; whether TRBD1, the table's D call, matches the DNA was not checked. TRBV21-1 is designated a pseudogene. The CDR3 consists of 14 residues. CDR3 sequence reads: CASSPTTSGNTIYF. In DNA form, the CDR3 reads TGTGCCAGCAGCCCCACGACATCTGGAAACACCATATATTTT.

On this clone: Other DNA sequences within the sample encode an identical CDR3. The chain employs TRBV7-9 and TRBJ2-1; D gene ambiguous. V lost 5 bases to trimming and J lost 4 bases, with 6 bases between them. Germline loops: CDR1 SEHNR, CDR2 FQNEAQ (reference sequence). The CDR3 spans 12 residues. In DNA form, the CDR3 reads TGTGCCAGCAGCCCAGTATACAATGAGCAGTTCTTC. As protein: CASSPVYNEQFF.

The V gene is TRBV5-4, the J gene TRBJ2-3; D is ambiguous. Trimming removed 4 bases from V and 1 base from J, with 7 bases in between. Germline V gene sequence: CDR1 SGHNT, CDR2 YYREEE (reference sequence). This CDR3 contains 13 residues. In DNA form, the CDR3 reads TGTGCCAGCAGCCTCCTTGGCACAGATACGCAGTATTTT. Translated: CASSLLGTDTQYF.

The CDR3 DNA follows: TGCAGCGTTGATATTCGGGAGACCCAGTACTTC. The encoded protein is CSVDIRETQYF. The chain recombines TRBV29-1 with TRBJ2-5; D gene unclear. V lost 3 bases to trimming and J lost 5 bases, with 7 bases between them. Germline V gene sequence: CDR1 SQVTM, CDR2 ANQGSEA. This CDR3 is built from 11 residues.

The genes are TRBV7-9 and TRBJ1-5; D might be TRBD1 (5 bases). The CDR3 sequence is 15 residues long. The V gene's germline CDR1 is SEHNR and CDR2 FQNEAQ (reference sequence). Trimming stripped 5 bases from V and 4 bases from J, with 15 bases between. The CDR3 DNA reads TGTGCCAGCAGCGGAAACCGGGACGGGAATCAGCCCCAGCATTTT. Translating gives CASSGNRDGNQPQHF.

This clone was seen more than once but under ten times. CDR3: CATSRRTDNVQPQHF. DNA for the CDR3: TGTGCCACCAGCAGAAGGACAGACAATGTTCAGCCCCAGCATTTT. The chain employs TRBV15 and TRBJ1-5, with D maybe TRBD1 (6 bases). This CDR3 spans 15 amino acids. Deletions cut 2 bases from V and 6 bases from J, with 14 bases between. The germline gives CDR1 LNHNV, CDR2 YYDKDF (reference sequence).

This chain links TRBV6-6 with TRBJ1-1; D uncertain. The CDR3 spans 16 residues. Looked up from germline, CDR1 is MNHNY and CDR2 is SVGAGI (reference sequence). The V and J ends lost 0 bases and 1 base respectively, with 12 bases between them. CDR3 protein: CASSYSVGRENTEAFF. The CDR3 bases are TGTGCCAGCAGTTACTCGGTGGGCAGAGAGAACACTGAAGCTTTCTTT.

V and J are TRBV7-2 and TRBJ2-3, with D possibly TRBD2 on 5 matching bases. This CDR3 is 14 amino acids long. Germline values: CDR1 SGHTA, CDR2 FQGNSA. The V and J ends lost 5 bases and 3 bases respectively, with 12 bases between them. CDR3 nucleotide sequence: TGTGCCAGCAGCCCTAAAACGGGGACAGATACGCAGTATTTT. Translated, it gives CASSPKTGTDTQYF.

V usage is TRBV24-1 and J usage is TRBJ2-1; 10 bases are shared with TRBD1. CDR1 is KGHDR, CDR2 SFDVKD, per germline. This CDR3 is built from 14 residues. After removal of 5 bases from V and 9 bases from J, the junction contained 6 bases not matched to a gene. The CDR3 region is CATSGGTGEAEQFF. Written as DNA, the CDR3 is TGTGCCACCAGTGGGGGGACAGGGGAGGCTGAGCAGTTCTTC.

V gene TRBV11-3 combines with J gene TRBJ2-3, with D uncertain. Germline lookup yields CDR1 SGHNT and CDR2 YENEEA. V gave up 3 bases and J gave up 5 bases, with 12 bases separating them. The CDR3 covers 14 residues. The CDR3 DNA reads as TGTGCCAGCAGCTTGGGTAGGGATGGAGATACGCAGTATTTT. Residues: CASSLGRDGDTQYF.

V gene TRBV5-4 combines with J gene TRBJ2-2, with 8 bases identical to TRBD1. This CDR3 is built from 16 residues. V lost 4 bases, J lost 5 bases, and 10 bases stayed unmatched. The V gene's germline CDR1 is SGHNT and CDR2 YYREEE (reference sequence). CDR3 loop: CASSVGQGWGTGELFF. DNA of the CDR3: TGTGCCAGCAGCGTCGGACAGGGATGGGGGACCGGGGAGCTGTTTTTT.